The 6 T cell receptor beta chains in this list originate from one sample, sequenced in a study of CD8+ T cells in alopecia areata. RNA was extracted and reverse transcribed into cDNA as the sequencing template. The assay was immunoSEQ multiplex PCR, and TCRdb's table has in-frame clones only and misses some. This sample carries about 97,000 clones, roughly two fifths of them seen once, and the ten largest clones take 1.3%. The material sequenced was CD4+ T cells sorted from blood. Source of these receptors: a human donor with alopecia areata.

A few counts support this clone. The V call is TRBV5-4, the J call TRBJ2-3; TRBD2 aligns across 7 bases. V lost 0 bases and J lost 1; bases outside the gene matches: 2. This CDR3 has 15 residues. In germline, CDR1 is SGHNT, CDR2 YYREEE (reference sequence). CDR3 sequence: CASSLAAGGTDTQYF. DNA of the CDR3: TGTGCCAGCAGCTTGGCCGCGGGGGGCACAGATACGCAGTATTTT.

V gene TRBV27 combines with J gene TRBJ2-7, with D maybe TRBD2 (5 bases). The germline V gene has CDR1 MNHEY and CDR2 SMNVEV (reference sequence). V lost 6 bases and J lost 8, with 20 bases in between. The CDR3 consists of 14 residues. The CDR3 loop reads CASSTRTVDFQQYF. DNA of the CDR3: TGTGCCAGCAGCACCCGAACTGTGGACTTTCAGCAGTACTTC.

This sequence joins TRBV4-1 and TRBJ2-7; 14 bases match TRBD2. V shed 4 bases and J 10 bases; nucleotides not matched to a gene: 9. The CDR3 has 15 amino acids. Germline V gives CDR1 MGHRA, CDR2 YSYEKL. The DNA for the CDR3 is TGCGCCAGCAGCCCCGGGACTAGCGGGAGCTGGGGACAGTACTTC. Its translation: CASSPGTSGSWGQYF.

This clone was seen a few times. The V gene is TRBV28, the J gene TRBJ2-7; D unclear. CDR1 is MDHEN, CDR2 SYDVKM, per germline. V was pared by 2 bases and J by 3 bases, with 14 bases between. CDR3 length: 15 residues. In DNA, the CDR3 is TGTGCCAGCAGTTTAGTCGCAGGTAATCTCTACGAGCAGTACTTC. Translating gives CASSLVAGNLYEQYF.

This clone was picked up one time. The chain combines TRBV5-4 with TRBJ2-7; D is unresolved. This CDR3 comprises 18 residues. V lost 0 bases to trimming and J lost 1 base, with 20 bases between them. CDR1 SGHNT and CDR2 YYREEE come from the germline V gene (reference sequence). CDR3 residues: CASSLDLRAEIRSYEQYF. The CDR3 coding sequence is TGTGCCAGCAGCTTGGATTTAAGGGCCGAAATCCGTTCCTACGAGCAGTACTTC.

The J gene is TRBJ2-3, the V gene TRBV6-1; no firm D call. With 2 bases removed from V and 2 bases from J, the gap between germline ends came to 14 bases. Germline CDR1 and CDR2: MNHNS and SASEGT. The CDR3 runs 16 residues. CDR3 bases: TGTGCCAGCAGTGAAAGTTTCCGACGGCTCACAGATACGCAGTATTTT. Translating it yields CASSESFRRLTDTQYF.